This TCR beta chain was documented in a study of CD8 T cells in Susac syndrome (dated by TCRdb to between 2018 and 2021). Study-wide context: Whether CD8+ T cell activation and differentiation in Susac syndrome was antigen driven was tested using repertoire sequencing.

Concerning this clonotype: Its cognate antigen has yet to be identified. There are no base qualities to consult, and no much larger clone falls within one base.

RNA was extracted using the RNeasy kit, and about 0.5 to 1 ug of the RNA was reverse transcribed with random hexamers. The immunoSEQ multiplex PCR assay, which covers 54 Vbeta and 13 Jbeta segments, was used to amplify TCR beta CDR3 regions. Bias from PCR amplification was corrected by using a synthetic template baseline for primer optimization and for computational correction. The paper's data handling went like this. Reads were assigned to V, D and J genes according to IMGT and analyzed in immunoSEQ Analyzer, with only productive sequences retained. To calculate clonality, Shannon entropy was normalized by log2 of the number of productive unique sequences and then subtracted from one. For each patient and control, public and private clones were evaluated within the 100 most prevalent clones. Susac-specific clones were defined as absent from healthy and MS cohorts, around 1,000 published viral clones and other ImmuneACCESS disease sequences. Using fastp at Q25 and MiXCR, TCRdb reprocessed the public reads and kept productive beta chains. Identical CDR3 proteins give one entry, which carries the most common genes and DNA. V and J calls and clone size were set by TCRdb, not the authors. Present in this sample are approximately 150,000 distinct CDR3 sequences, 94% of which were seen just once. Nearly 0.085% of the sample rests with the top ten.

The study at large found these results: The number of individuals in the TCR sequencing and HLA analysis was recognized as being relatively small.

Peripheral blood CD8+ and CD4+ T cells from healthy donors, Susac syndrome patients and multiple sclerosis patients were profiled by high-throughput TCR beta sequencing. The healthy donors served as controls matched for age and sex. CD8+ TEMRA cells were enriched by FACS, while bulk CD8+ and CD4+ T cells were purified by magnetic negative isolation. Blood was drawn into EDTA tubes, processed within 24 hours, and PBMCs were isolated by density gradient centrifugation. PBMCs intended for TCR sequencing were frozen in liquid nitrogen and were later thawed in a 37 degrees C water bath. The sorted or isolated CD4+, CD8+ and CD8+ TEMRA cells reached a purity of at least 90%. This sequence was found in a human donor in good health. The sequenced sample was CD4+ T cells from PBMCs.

The CDR3 region has the sequence CSASVQPGQPQHF. The DNA sequence is given as TGCAGTGCTAGTGTCCAGCCGGGTCAGCCCCAGCATTTT. The V and J segments used are TRBV20-1 and TRBJ1-5; there is no confident call for the D gene. Trimming takes 3 bases from V and 6 bases from J, and the germline ends sit 12 bases apart. The germline V gene (reference sequence) provides CDR1 DFQATT and CDR2 SNEGSKA. The CDR3 goes from the cysteine to the phenylalanine over 13 residues. Of the read, only the CDR3 DNA is kept; its 39 bases are in frame from base 1.